These 21 T cell receptor beta chains originate from one sample sequenced in a study of blood T cell repertoires in COVID-19. The protocol was immunoSEQ multiplex PCR, while the TCRdb copy is restricted to in-frame clones and leaves out a portion. The repertoire holds 200,000 or so clones, with around 86% as singletons. The sample was peripheral blood. The source is a man in his sixties who had recovered from COVID-19.

The chain uses TRBV12-3 or TRBV12-4 and TRBJ1-2, with TRBD1 matching over 7 bases. V dropped 5 bases and J dropped 8; count of bases not matched to a gene: 8. The CDR3 is made up of 13 amino acids. CDR3 protein: CASSRTGVGGYTF. CDR3 nucleotide sequence: TGTGCCAGCAGTCGTACAGGGGTGGGAGGCTACACCTTC.

The rearrangement links TRBV27 to TRBJ1-6; the match to TRBD1 covers 9 bases. There are 15 residues in the CDR3. Looked up from germline, CDR1 is MNHEY and CDR2 is SMNVEV (reference sequence). V dropped 3 bases and J dropped 7; count of bases not matched to a gene: 4. The CDR3 here is CASSFGTGRNSPLHF. The DNA of the CDR3 is TGTGCCAGCAGTTTCGGGACAGGGAGAAATTCACCCCTCCACTTT.

The rearrangement links TRBV5-1 to TRBJ1-1, with a possible D match to TRBD1 (6 bases). With 1 base removed from V and 3 bases from J, the gap between germline ends came to 7 bases. The germline CDR1 and CDR2 sequences are SGHRS and YFSETQ. The CDR3 sequence is 13 residues long. CDR3 DNA: TGCGCCAGCAGCTTGAAGGGGGACACTGAAGCTTTCTTT. It encodes CASSLKGDTEAFF.

J is TRBJ2-3 and V is TRBV5-1; 9 bases line up with TRBD2. Germline CDR1 SGHRS, CDR2 YFSETQ. Trimming removed 1 base from V and 5 bases from J; junction bases left unmatched: 5. The CDR3 is 15 amino acids. CDR3 protein: CASSLTRGGEDTQYF. The DNA for the CDR3 is TGCGCCAGCAGCTTGACGCGGGGGGGCGAAGATACGCAGTATTTT.

This clone has only one observation. The chain joins TRBV5-1 to TRBJ1-5; weak D call: TRBD1 (5 bases). With 5 bases removed from V and 3 bases from J, the gap between germline ends came to 9 bases. Germline-derived CDR1 and CDR2 are SGHRS and YFSETQ. This CDR3 is built from 13 residues. Here the CDR3 reads CASRAGDNQPQHF. The CDR3, as DNA: TGCGCCAGCAGAGCGGGGGACAATCAGCCCCAGCATTTT.

V is TRBV25-1 and J is TRBJ2-5, with 8 bases matching TRBD2. This CDR3 is built from 14 residues. V shed 3 bases, J shed 5 bases, and the junction held 5 bases outside the gene matches. The V gene's germline CDR1 is MGHDK and CDR2 SYGVNS. CDR3 in amino acids: CASSDPAGGETQYF. For the CDR3, the DNA is TGTGCCAGCAGTGACCCTGCGGGGGGTGAGACCCAGTACTTC.

The chain employs TRBV7-9 and TRBJ2-5, with 12 bases lining up with TRBD2. Per the germline V gene, CDR1 is SEHNR and CDR2 is FQNEAQ (reference sequence). The CDR3 is 15 residues long. Trimming took 2 bases from V and 2 from J; bases not matched to a gene: 0. CDR3 DNA sequence: TGTGCCAGCAGCTTAACTAGCGGGAGGCAAGAGACCCAGTACTTC. Protein: CASSLTSGRQETQYF.

V usage is TRBV11-3 and J usage is TRBJ2-5; 8 bases fit TRBD2. CDR1 and CDR2 (germline): SGHNT, YENEEA. The V and J ends lost 5 bases and 2 bases, in that order; junction bases with no gene match: 13. The length of the CDR3 is 17 residues. CDR3: CASSPQRERVIQETQYF. In nucleotides, the CDR3 is TGTGCCAGCAGCCCCCAGCGGGAGAGGGTAATACAAGAGACCCAGTACTTC.

The chain has TRBV5-5 and TRBJ1-4; D is unresolved. CDR3 length: 16 residues. V lost 2 bases and J lost 5, with 16 bases in between. CDR1 and CDR2 (germline): SGHKS, YYEKEE (reference sequence). The CDR3 coding sequence is TGTGCCAGCAGCTTAGCCCCCAATAGAGGGAATGAAAAACTGTTTTTT. Its translation: CASSLAPNRGNEKLFF.

V gene TRBV14 combines with J gene TRBJ2-2, with TRBD1 matching over 7 bases. The V gene end was trimmed by 3 bases and the J gene end by 6 bases; junction bases not matched to a gene: 7. This CDR3 comprises 15 residues. CDR1 is SGHDN, CDR2 FVKESK, per germline. Here the CDR3 reads CASSHGQGESGELFF. In nucleotides, the CDR3 is TGTGCCAGCAGCCATGGCCAGGGGGAGTCCGGGGAGCTGTTTTTT.

The gene calls are TRBV5-6 and TRBJ1-5; D gene ambiguous. V dropped 2 bases and J dropped 1 base, with 10 bases sitting between them. Per germline, CDR1 SGHDT and CDR2 YYEEEE. The CDR3 loop spans 15 amino acids. DNA for the CDR3: TGTGCCAGCAGCTTCCGGAGAACAAGCAATCAGCCCCAGCATTTT. Its protein product is CASSFRRTSNQPQHF.

The chain combines TRBV9 with TRBJ1-2, with TRBD1 as a possible D gene (5 bases). Germline-derived CDR1 and CDR2 are SGDLS and YYNGEE. V lost 7 bases to trimming and J lost 4 bases, with 14 bases between them. The CDR3 totals 13 residues. For the CDR3, the DNA is TGTGCCAGCTCCCCGATGGGGGGCTATGGCTACACCTTC. This gives the protein CASSPMGGYGYTF.

The chain is built from TRBV6-5 and TRBJ2-5, with 9 bases fitting TRBD1. The germline V gene has CDR1 MNHEY and CDR2 SVGAGI. V shed 2 bases and J 4 bases; nucleotides not matched to a gene: 5. This CDR3 spans 15 amino acids. CDR3 amino acids: CASSYPQGAGETQYF. CDR3 DNA: TGTGCCAGCAGTTACCCACAGGGGGCTGGAGAGACCCAGTACTTC.

The CDR3 is CASSLEAGGGYEQYF. CDR3 nucleotides: TGTGCCAGCAGCTTGGAAGCGGGAGGTGGGTACGAGCAGTACTTC. The J gene is TRBJ2-7, the V gene TRBV5-5, with 9 bases fitting TRBD2. The CDR3 extends over 15 amino acids. V lost 0 bases to trimming and J lost 4 bases; unmatched junction nucleotides: 5. CDR1 and CDR2 (germline): SGHKS, YYEKEE (reference sequence). Supplemented by reference TRBV5-5 and TRBJ2-7, the full variable domain reads DAGVTQSPTHLIKTRGQQVTLRCSPISGHKSVSWYQQVLGQGPQFIFQYYEKEERGRGNFPDRFSARQFPNYSSELNVNALLLGDSALYLCASSLEAGGGYEQYFGPGTRLTVT.

V gene TRBV6-5 combines with J gene TRBJ2-5; a possible D gene is TRBD2 (6 bases). CDR1 MNHEY and CDR2 SVGAGI come from the germline V gene. Trimming took 2 bases from V and 0 from J, leaving 13 bases between them. The CDR3 covers 16 residues. CDR3: CASSYLGGSYQETQYF. The CDR3 nucleotides read TGTGCCAGCAGTTACCTTGGGGGGTCGTACCAAGAGACCCAGTACTTC.

This clone appeared once. Distinct nucleotide sequences in the sample also encode this CDR3. Here the CDR3 DNA reads TGCGCCAGCAGCCTGGGACAGGGAAACGAAAAACTGTTTTTT. Translation: CASSLGQGNEKLFF. This chain links TRBV5-1 with TRBJ1-4, with 9 bases lining up with TRBD1. With 4 bases clipped from V and 8 bases from J, the junction kept 6 bases outside the gene matches. The CDR3 sequence is 14 residues long. In germline, CDR1 is SGHRS, CDR2 YFSETQ.

The chain uses TRBV2 and TRBJ2-2, with TRBD1 matching 8 bases. The CDR3 is 15 residues long. CDR1 and CDR2 from the germline V gene are SNHLY and FYNNEI. Unmatched junction bases numbered 6, after V lost 4 bases and J lost 5 bases. Here the CDR3 reads CASSGLDRATGELFF. The CDR3 DNA reads TGTGCCAGCAGTGGGCTGGACAGGGCAACCGGGGAGCTGTTTTTT.

The chain employs TRBV19 and TRBJ2-7, with TRBD2 identical over 12 bases. The CDR3 length is 15 residues. Germline trimming cut 5 bases from V and 5 bases from J; bases unmatched to any gene: 7. Germline lookup yields CDR1 LNHDA and CDR2 SQIVND (reference sequence). In DNA form, the CDR3 reads TGTGCCAGTAGTGGGCTAGCGGGAGGGGACCACGAGCAGTACTTC. This translates into CASSGLAGGDHEQYF.

The chain employs TRBV4-1 and TRBJ2-2; possible D gene TRBD1, 6 bases. The CDR3 is 16 amino acids. Germline assignment: CDR1 MGHRA and CDR2 YSYEKL. V was clipped by 4 bases and J by 2 bases, with 14 bases between them. The CDR3 DNA sequence: TGCGCCAGCAGCCGCGTCAGGACAGATAACACCGGGGAGCTGTTTTTT. Its protein is CASSRVRTDNTGELFF.

The CDR3 loop is CASSLGLIRVNEQYF. The DNA for the CDR3 is TGCGCCAGCAGCTTGGGCTTGATCAGGGTTAACGAGCAGTACTTC. The genes are TRBV5-1 and TRBJ2-7; a weak D match, TRBD1 (5 bases). The CDR3 extends over 15 amino acids. Germline V CDR1 and CDR2: SGHRS, YFSETQ. The V end was cut by 0 bases, the J end by 5 bases, with 15 bases between.

The chain carries TRBV9 and TRBJ1-1; D is perhaps TRBD1 (6 bases). Deletions cut 4 bases from V and 5 bases from J, with 15 bases between. The CDR3 is 14 amino acids. Per the germline V gene, CDR1 is SGDLS and CDR2 is YYNGEE. The CDR3 reads CASSLGTKGTEAFF. CDR3 sequence (DNA): TGTGCCAGCAGCCTAGGGACAAAGGGGACTGAAGCTTTCTTT.